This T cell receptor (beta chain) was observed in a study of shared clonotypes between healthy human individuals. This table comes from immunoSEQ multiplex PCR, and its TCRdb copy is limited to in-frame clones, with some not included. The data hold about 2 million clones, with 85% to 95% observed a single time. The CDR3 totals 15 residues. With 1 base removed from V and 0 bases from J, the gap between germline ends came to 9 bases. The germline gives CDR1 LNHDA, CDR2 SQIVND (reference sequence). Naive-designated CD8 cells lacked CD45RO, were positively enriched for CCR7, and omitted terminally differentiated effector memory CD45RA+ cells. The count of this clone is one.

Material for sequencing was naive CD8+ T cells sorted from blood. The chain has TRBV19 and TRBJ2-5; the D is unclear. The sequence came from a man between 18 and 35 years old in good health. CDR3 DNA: TGTGCCAGTAGTATAGGCACACTGTACCAAGAGACCCAGTACTTC. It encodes CASSIGTLYQETQYF.